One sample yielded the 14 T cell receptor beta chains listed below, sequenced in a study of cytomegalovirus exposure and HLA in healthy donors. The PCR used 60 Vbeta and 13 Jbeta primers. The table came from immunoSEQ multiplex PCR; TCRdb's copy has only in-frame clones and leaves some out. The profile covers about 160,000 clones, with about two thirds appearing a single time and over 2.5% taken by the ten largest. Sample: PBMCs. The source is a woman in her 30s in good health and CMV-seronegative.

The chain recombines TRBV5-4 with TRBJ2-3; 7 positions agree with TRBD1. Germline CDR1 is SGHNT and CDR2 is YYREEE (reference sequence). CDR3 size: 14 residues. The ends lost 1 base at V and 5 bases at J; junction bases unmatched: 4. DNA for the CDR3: TGTGCCAGCAGCTTGCCAGGGGGTAAAGATACGCAGTATTTT. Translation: CASSLPGGKDTQYF.

The CDR3 loop reads CASSRQANTGELFF. The CDR3 nucleotides are TGTGCCAGCAGTAGACAGGCGAACACCGGGGAGCTGTTTTTT. The genes are TRBV6-5 and TRBJ2-2; weak D call: TRBD1 (6 bases). The CDR3 runs 14 residues. The germline gives CDR1 MNHEY, CDR2 SVGAGI. Deletions cut 5 bases from V and 0 bases from J, with 7 bases between.

CDR3 nucleotide sequence: TGTGCCAGCAGCTTAAATGCGGGAGGGGTCCCCGGGGAGCTGTTTTTT. Residues: CASSLNAGGVPGELFF. V usage is TRBV7-3 and J usage is TRBJ2-2; 9 bases align to TRBD2. This CDR3 is built from 16 residues. Germline CDR1 SGHTA, CDR2 FQGTGA. V trimming: 1 base; J trimming: 6 bases; junction bases outside the gene matches: 6.

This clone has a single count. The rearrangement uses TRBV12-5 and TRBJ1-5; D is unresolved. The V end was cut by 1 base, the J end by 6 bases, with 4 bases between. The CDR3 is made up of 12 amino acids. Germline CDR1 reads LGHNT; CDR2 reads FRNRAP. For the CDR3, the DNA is TGTGCTAGTGGTTTGGGGAGTCAGCCCCAGCATTTT. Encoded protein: CASGLGSQPQHF. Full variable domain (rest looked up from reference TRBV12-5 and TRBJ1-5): DARVTQTPRHKVTEMGQEVTMRCQPILGHNTVFWYRQTMMQGLELLAYFRNRAPLDDSGMPKDRFSAEMPDATLATLKIQPSEPRDSAVYFCASGLGSQPQHFGDGTRLSIL.

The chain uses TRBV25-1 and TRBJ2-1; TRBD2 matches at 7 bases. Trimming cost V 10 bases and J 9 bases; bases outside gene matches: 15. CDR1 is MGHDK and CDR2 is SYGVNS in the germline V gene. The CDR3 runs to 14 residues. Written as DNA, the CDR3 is TGTGCCACTAACTTGGGTGGGAGGGGAGGTGAGCAGTTCTTC. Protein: CATNLGGRGGEQFF.

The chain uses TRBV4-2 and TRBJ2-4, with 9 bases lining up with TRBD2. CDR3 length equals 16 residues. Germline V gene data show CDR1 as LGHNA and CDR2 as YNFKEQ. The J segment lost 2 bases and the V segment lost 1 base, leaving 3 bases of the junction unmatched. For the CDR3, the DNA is TGTGCCAGCAGCCAAGGGCGGGAGGGAACCAAAAACATTCAGTACTTC. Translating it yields CASSQGREGTKNIQYF.

In DNA, the CDR3 is TGCAGCGTACTAGCGGCTAGCACAGATACGCAGTATTTT. It codes for CSVLAASTDTQYF. The rearrangement joins TRBV29-1 to TRBJ2-3; 8 bases align to TRBD2. Germline CDR1 and CDR2: SQVTM and ANQGSEA. V lost 6 bases and J lost 0; bases outside the gene matches: 2. The CDR3 loop spans 13 amino acids.

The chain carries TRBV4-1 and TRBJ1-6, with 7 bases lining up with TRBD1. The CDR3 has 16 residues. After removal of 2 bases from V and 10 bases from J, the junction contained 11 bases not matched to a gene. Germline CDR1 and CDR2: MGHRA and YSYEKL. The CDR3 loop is CASSQSDRVFGSPLHF. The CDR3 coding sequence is TGCGCCAGCAGCCAATCAGACAGGGTTTTCGGGTCACCCCTCCACTTT.

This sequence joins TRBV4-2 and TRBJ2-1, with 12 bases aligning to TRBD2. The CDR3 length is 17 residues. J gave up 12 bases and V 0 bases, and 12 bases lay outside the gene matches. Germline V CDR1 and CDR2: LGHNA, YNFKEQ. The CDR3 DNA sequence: TGTGCCAGCAGCCAAGATGCAGGACTAGCGGGGCCCCGTGGGCAGTTCTTC. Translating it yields CASSQDAGLAGPRGQFF.

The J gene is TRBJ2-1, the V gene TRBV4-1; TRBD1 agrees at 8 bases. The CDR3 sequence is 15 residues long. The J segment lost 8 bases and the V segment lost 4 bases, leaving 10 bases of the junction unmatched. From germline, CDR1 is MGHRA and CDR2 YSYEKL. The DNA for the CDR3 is TGCGCCAGCAGCCGGGGACAGGCGGCCCGCTATGAGCAGTTCTTC. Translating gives CASSRGQAARYEQFF.

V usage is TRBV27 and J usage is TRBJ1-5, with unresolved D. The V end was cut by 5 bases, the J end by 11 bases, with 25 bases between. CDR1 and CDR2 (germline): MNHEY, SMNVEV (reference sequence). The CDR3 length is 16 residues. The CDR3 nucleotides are TGTGCCAGCAGTCCCCGGGTGGGAGGCGGTGATACGACCCAGCATTTT. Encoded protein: CASSPRVGGGDTTQHF.

In DNA form, the CDR3 reads TGTGCCAGCAGCCCGGCGGGACAGGGGGCAGTAGAGACCCAGTACTTC. Its protein is CASSPAGQGAVETQYF. The V and J genes are TRBV5-4 and TRBJ2-5, with 12 bases fitting TRBD1. V trimming: 4 bases; J trimming: 4 bases; junction bases outside the gene matches: 8. CDR3 size: 16 residues. CDR1 is SGHNT, CDR2 YYREEE, per germline (reference sequence).

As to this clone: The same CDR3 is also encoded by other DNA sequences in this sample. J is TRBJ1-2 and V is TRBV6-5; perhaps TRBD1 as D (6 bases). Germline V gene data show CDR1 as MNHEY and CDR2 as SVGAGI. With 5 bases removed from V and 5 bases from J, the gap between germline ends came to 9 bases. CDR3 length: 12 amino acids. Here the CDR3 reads CASSPGVYGYTF. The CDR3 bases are TGTGCCAGCAGTCCAGGGGTTTATGGCTACACCTTC.

This CDR3 is CASSQGRTVGNTIYF. CDR3 DNA: TGTGCCAGCAGCCAAGGCAGGACAGTTGGGAACACCATATATTTT. The genes are TRBV14 and TRBJ1-3; TRBD1 might be the D (6 bases). Looked up from germline, CDR1 is SGHDN and CDR2 is FVKESK. The CDR3 is 15 amino acids. V was trimmed by 1 base and J by 7 bases, leaving 14 bases between them.